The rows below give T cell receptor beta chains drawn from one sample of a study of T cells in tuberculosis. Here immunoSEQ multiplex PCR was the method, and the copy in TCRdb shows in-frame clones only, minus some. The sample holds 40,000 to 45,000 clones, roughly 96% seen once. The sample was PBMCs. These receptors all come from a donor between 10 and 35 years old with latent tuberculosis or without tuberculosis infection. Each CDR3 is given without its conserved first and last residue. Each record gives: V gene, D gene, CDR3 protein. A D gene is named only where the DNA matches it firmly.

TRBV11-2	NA	ASSLDRDITY
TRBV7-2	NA	ASSLALTAVNTEAF
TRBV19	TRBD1	ASIPGQVPTGELF
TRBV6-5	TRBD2	ASSYSAGVSQETQY
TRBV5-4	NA	ATSRRAGIGETQY
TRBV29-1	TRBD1	SVEGQYHTEAF
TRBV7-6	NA	ASSLSSANTGELF
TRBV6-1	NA	ASSNKYYEKLF
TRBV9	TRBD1	ASRGRTGSNEKLF
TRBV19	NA	ASSIGAIEAF
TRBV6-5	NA	ASSYLRGGVSPGYT
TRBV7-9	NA	ASSLPGYTEAF
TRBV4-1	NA	ASSPQLNSYGYT
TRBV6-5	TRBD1	ASSYGQGTYEQY
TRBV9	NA	ASSVETMDTGELF
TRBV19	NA	ASSIGAYSGANVLT
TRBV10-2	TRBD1	ASGTGDIQY
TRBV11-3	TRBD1	ASSLGSGGTDYNEQF
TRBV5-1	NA	ASSRIPDSYSYEQY
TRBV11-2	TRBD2	ASSYPGGLATDTQY
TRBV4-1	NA	ASSQVAIPGEADTQY
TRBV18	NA	ASVEGRIGEQY
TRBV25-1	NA	ASNRRGEQY
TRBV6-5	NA	ASSYGDKSGNTIY
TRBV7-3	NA	ASSYSSTDTQY
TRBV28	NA	ASTWDIVGETQY
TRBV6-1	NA	ASSATGWGQPQH
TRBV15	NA	ATSREAGRSTEAF
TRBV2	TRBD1	ASSAMDRGGYT
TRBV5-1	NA	ASSRDLSYEQY
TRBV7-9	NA	ASSLVGGTDTSGANVLT
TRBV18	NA	ASSPRGVNIGNQPQH
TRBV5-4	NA	ASSFRDISYEQY
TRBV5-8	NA	ASSLVTRQYNEQF
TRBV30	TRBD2	ACLRAGGNEQF
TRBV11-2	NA	ASSSPRKRGYT
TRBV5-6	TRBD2	ASSFSGLDEQF
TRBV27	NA	ASRELTPSSYNSPLH